This T cell receptor beta chain originates from a study of control samples from healthy donors and cancer patients. Assay: immunoSEQ multiplex PCR; the TCRdb copy retains only in-frame clones and omits some. The table lists over 150,000 clones, 96% of them singletons, with 0.85% to 1.3% in the top ten. Germline V gene sequence: CDR1 KGHSH, CDR2 LQKENI. With 3 bases clipped from V and 2 bases from J, the junction kept 6 bases outside the gene matches. The CDR3 length is 15 residues. The material sequenced was blood. This sequence joins TRBV18 and TRBJ1-2; 7 positions agree with TRBD1. This receptor was identified in a woman in her thirties in good health. The chain's CDR3 is CASSPMLDRNYGYTF. The CDR3 bases are TGTGCCAGCTCACCTATGCTGGACAGGAACTATGGCTACACCTTC. The whole variable domain, filled in from reference TRBV18 and TRBJ1-2, reads NAGVMQNPRHLVRRRGQEARLRCSPMKGHSHVYWYRQLPEEGLKFMVYLQKENIIDESGMPKERFSAEFPKEGPSILRIQQVVRGDSAAYFCASSPMLDRNYGYTFGSGTRLTVV.